The 24 T cell receptor beta chains given below trace back to one sample, sequenced in a study of blood T cell repertoires in COVID-19. Measured with immunoSEQ multiplex PCR; TCRdb has only the in-frame clones, and not every one. The table lists roughly 140,000 clones, roughly nine tenths of them singletons, with 3% in the top ten. The sequencing sample was made of peripheral blood. Receptors were obtained from a woman aged 60-70 years with active COVID-19.

The chain carries TRBV10-3 and TRBJ1-6; D remains ambiguous. V dropped 0 bases and J dropped 14 bases, with 17 bases sitting between them. Germline CDR1 reads ENHRY; CDR2 reads SYGVKD. This CDR3 comprises 15 residues. For the CDR3, the DNA is TGTGCCATCAGTGAGTCCCCGGCTCGTGGTGAGGCCCTCCACTTT. Amino acids: CAISESPARGEALHF.

The chain links TRBV28 to TRBJ2-7; 9 bases are shared with TRBD1. The CDR3 sequence is 13 residues long. CDR1 and CDR2 from the germline V gene are MDHEN and SYDVKM. The V and J ends lost 8 bases and 7 bases, in that order; junction bases with no gene match: 9. DNA for the CDR3: TGTGCCAGCTTAGACCGGGACAGGGAGGAGCAGTACTTC. As protein: CASLDRDREEQYF.

The chain recombines TRBV5-4 with TRBJ1-2; TRBD1 matches at 7 bases. The length of the CDR3 is 13 residues. CDR1 SGHNT and CDR2 YYREEE come from the germline V gene (reference sequence). The V segment lost 5 bases and the J segment 4 bases; nucleotides outside the gene matches: 5. The CDR3 DNA follows: TGTGCCAGCAGTTCCTCAGGGGGCTATGGCTACACCTTC. This codes for CASSSSGGYGYTF.

The chain uses TRBV11-2 and TRBJ2-7; D is perhaps TRBD2 (7 bases). Germline-derived CDR1 and CDR2 are SGHAT and FQNNGV. The V end lost 1 base, the J end lost 0 bases, and 10 bases lay between the germline ends. The CDR3 contains 15 residues. Here the CDR3 reads CASSLAGGPSYEQYF. CDR3 coding DNA: TGTGCCAGCAGCTTAGCCGGGGGGCCCTCCTACGAGCAGTACTTC.

The chain employs TRBV2 and TRBJ2-5; D might be TRBD2 (6 bases). CDR1 SNHLY and CDR2 FYNNEI come from the germline V gene. Between the trimmed V and J ends, which lost 6 bases and 4 bases, there was a span of 18 bases. This CDR3 is 15 amino acids long. CDR3 region: CASRGGPEVGETQYF. The CDR3, as DNA: TGTGCCAGCAGGGGAGGACCCGAGGTAGGAGAGACCCAGTACTTC.

The chain carries TRBV7-6 and TRBJ2-3; D is perhaps TRBD2 (6 bases). Trimming stripped 5 bases from V and 1 base from J, with 10 bases between. The length of the CDR3 is 14 residues. CDR1 is SGHVS and CDR2 is FNYEAQ in the germline V gene. The CDR3 spells CASSLSGRTDTQYF. CDR3 in DNA: TGTGCCAGCAGCCTTAGCGGTCGCACAGATACGCAGTATTTT.

This rearrangement joins TRBV5-1 to TRBJ2-5; TRBD2 is a possible D gene (6 bases). The CDR3 contains 14 residues. In germline, CDR1 is SGHRS, CDR2 YFSETQ. V lost 2 bases to trimming and J lost 1 base, with 9 bases between them. The CDR3 here is CASSLRRGQETQYF. CDR3 in DNA: TGCGCCAGCAGCTTACGGAGGGGCCAAGAGACCCAGTACTTC.

J is TRBJ2-4 and V is TRBV20-1; D call uncertain. In germline, CDR1 is DFQATT, CDR2 SNEGSKA (reference sequence). Trimming shortened V by 3 bases and J by 0 bases, and 9 bases separated the two germline ends. This CDR3 region has 14 residues. The CDR3 reads CSASGPLAKNIQYF. CDR3 DNA sequence: TGCAGTGCTAGTGGGCCTCTAGCCAAAAACATTCAGTACTTC.

The rearrangement uses TRBV28 and TRBJ1-3; D perhaps matches TRBD1 (5 bases). Germline V gene data show CDR1 as MDHEN and CDR2 as SYDVKM. V lost 7 bases and J 3 bases, leaving 13 bases between the germline ends. CDR3 length: 14 residues. The CDR3 nucleotides are TGTGCCAGCACCGGCCCCAGGGTTGGAAACACCATATATTTT. Translated, it gives CASTGPRVGNTIYF.

The chain links TRBV27 to TRBJ2-7, with 10 bases lining up with TRBD2. Germline-derived CDR1 and CDR2 are MNHEY and SMNVEV (reference sequence). With 6 bases clipped from V and 6 bases from J, the junction kept 8 bases outside the gene matches. The CDR3 spans 14 residues. The CDR3 loop is CASSPWLAGVEQYF. The DNA for the CDR3 is TGTGCCAGCAGCCCCTGGCTAGCGGGAGTCGAGCAGTACTTC.

V usage is TRBV19 and J usage is TRBJ1-2; TRBD1 aligns across 8 bases. The germline gives CDR1 LNHDA, CDR2 SQIVND (reference sequence). The V and J ends lost 3 bases and 4 bases, in that order; junction bases with no gene match: 10. The CDR3 spans 16 residues. CDR3 amino acids: CASSIGTGLGRYGYTF. DNA of the CDR3: TGTGCCAGTAGTATCGGGACAGGCCTTGGTCGCTATGGCTACACCTTC. The variable domain in full, with the rest retrieved from reference TRBV19 and TRBJ1-2, is DGGITQSPKYLFRKEGQNVTLSCEQNLNHDAMYWYRQDPGQGLRLIYYSQIVNDFQKGDIAEGYSVSREKKESFPLTVTSAQKNPTAFYLCASSIGTGLGRYGYTFGSGTRLTVV.

The chain couples TRBV5-1 to TRBJ2-5, with a weak D call TRBD2 (5 bases). The CDR3 spans 15 residues. The ends were cut back, 2 bases at V and 0 bases at J, with 11 bases in the middle. Per the germline V gene, CDR1 is SGHRS and CDR2 is YFSETQ. CDR3 amino acids: CASSFVRGNQETQYF. CDR3 coding DNA: TGCGCCAGCAGCTTTGTCCGAGGGAACCAAGAGACCCAGTACTTC.

This sequence joins TRBV7-9 and TRBJ2-7; no clear D. The CDR3 loop spans 13 amino acids. In germline, CDR1 is SEHNR, CDR2 FQNEAQ (reference sequence). V lost 5 bases, J lost 1 base, and 9 bases lay in between. The CDR3 DNA follows: TGTGCCAGCAGCCTGACACCTTCCTACGAGCAGTACTTC. Residues: CASSLTPSYEQYF. Combining the CDR3 with reference TRBV7-9 and TRBJ2-7 gives the whole variable domain DTGVSQNPRHKITKRGQNVTFRCDPISEHNRLYWYRQTLGQGPEFLTYFQNEAQLEKSRLLSDRFSAERPKGSFSTLEIQRTEQGDSAMYLCASSLTPSYEQYFGPGTRLTVT.

Only a few counts were recorded for this clone. This sequence joins TRBV7-9 and TRBJ1-5, with D maybe TRBD1 (5 bases). Germline V gene lookup returns CDR1 SEHNR and CDR2 FQNEAQ (reference sequence). V was trimmed by 1 base and J by 0 bases, leaving 7 bases between them. CDR3 size: 15 residues. The CDR3 protein is CASSLEGYSNQPQHF. DNA of the CDR3: TGTGCCAGCAGCTTAGAGGGGTATAGCAATCAGCCCCAGCATTTT.

V and J are TRBV21-1 and TRBJ2-5; TRBD1, as called in the table, went unchecked against the DNA. TRBV21-1 is annotated as a pseudogene. The CDR3 covers 16 residues. The CDR3 coding sequence is TGTGCCAGCAGCCCAGGGGGGAACAGGGGGCGAGAGACCCAGTACTTC. It encodes CASSPGGNRGRETQYF.

Written as DNA, the CDR3 is TGTGCCGCGGATTCTCTGACCGATAAGGGAGGTACCGGGGAGCTGTTTTTT. It is translated as CAADSLTDKGGTGELFF. The V call is TRBV7-9, the J call TRBJ2-2; possibly TRBD2 for D (6 bases). This CDR3 has 17 residues. The germline gives CDR1 SEHNR, CDR2 FQNEAQ (reference sequence). Deletions cut 11 bases from V and 5 bases from J, with 27 bases between.

Here the CDR3 reads CSVELDRAYEQYF. The DNA for the CDR3 is TGCAGCGTTGAATTGGACAGGGCCTACGAGCAGTACTTC. This chain links TRBV29-1 with TRBJ2-7; the match to TRBD1 covers 8 bases. Looked up from germline, CDR1 is SQVTM and CDR2 is ANQGSEA. The CDR3 covers 13 residues. Trimming at V came to 2 bases and at J to 2 bases, leaving 2 bases not matched to a gene.

CDR3 nucleotide sequence: TGTGCCAGCAGCGGTAGCGGGAGAGGATATGAGCAGTTCTTC. Translation: CASSGSGRGYEQFF. The V and J genes are TRBV7-9 and TRBJ2-1; 9 bases are a match to TRBD2. This CDR3 has 14 amino acids. CDR1 is SEHNR, CDR2 FQNEAQ, per germline (reference sequence). Trimming removed 5 bases from V and 8 bases from J; junction bases left unmatched: 7.

J is TRBJ2-1 and V is TRBV10-2; the match to TRBD2 covers 7 bases. There are 18 residues in the CDR3. The V segment lost 2 bases and the J segment 7 bases; nucleotides outside the gene matches: 17. The germline gives CDR1 WSHSY, CDR2 SAAADI. The CDR3 region has the DNA TGCGCCAGCAGTGAGAGCATTACCGTCGGCGGGAGTTTAAATGAGCAGTTCTTC. As protein: CASSESITVGGSLNEQFF.

The V and J genes are TRBV9 and TRBJ2-2; TRBD2 agrees at 9 bases. V gave up 3 bases and J gave up 10 bases; unmatched junction bases: 10. This CDR3 comprises 15 residues. Germline values: CDR1 SGDLS, CDR2 YYNGEE. The DNA for the CDR3 is TGTGCCAGCAGCGAGGTGGTAGCGGGAGTTGAGGAGCTGTTTTTT. It specifies CASSEVVAGVEELFF.

V gene TRBV7-8 combines with J gene TRBJ2-1, with TRBD2 identical over 11 bases. The CDR3 is 19 amino acids. The germline CDR1 and CDR2 sequences are SGHVS and FQNEAQ. J lost 4 bases, V lost 2 bases, and 13 bases had no gene match. The CDR3 DNA reads TGTGCCAGCAGCTTATCGGCGGGTAGCGGGAGGGGTGGATACAATGAGCAGTTCTTC. It is translated as CASSLSAGSGRGGYNEQFF.

The V and J genes are TRBV10-3 and TRBJ1-2, with unresolved D. The CDR3 has 12 amino acids. V lost 0 bases, J lost 5 bases, and 4 bases lay in between. Per the germline V gene, CDR1 is ENHRY and CDR2 is SYGVKD. Written as DNA, the CDR3 is TGTGCCATCAGTGAGTCGGAGTATGGCTACACCTTC. This codes for CAISESEYGYTF.

This chain connects TRBV19 to TRBJ2-3; maybe TRBD2 (7 bases). This CDR3 contains 18 residues. Germline CDR1 is LNHDA and CDR2 is SQIVND (reference sequence). Trimming cost V 4 bases and J 5 bases, with 25 bases left between them. The CDR3 DNA is TGTGCCAGTAGTAGATTGGGGGGGGGACATCGGTCGGGAGATACGCAGTATTTT. Protein: CASSRLGGGHRSGDTQYF.

The chain combines TRBV6-4 with TRBJ1-6; no clear D gene. Germline CDR1 and CDR2: MRHNA and SNTAGT. V was cut by 5 bases and J by 4 bases, with 15 bases left in between. The CDR3 loop spans 16 amino acids. This chain's CDR3 is CASSFPTLLYNSPLHF. The CDR3 nucleotides are TGTGCCAGCAGTTTCCCGACACTGTTATATAATTCACCCCTCCACTTT.